These 16 T cell receptor beta chains share one sample of origin, sequenced in a study of cytomegalovirus exposure and HLA in healthy donors. The data were produced by immunoSEQ multiplex PCR, yet TCRdb's version contains in-frame clones alone and is incomplete. The table has roughly 130,000 clones, roughly 87% seen once. The sample taken for sequencing was PBMCs. The source is a woman under 30 in good health and CMV-seropositive.

The chain carries TRBV11-2 and TRBJ2-7; D remains unclear. The V end lost 5 bases, the J end lost 1 base, and 12 bases lay between the germline ends. Germline V gene data show CDR1 as SGHAT and CDR2 as FQNNGV. CDR3 length: 14 residues. CDR3 sequence: CASSPTGESYEQYF. CDR3 sequence (DNA): TGTGCCAGCAGCCCCACCGGAGAGTCCTACGAGCAGTACTTC.

CDR3 nucleotides: TGTGCCAGTAGTGCGACAGGGGACCTCTATGGCTACACCTTC. It yields the protein CASSATGDLYGYTF. This chain joins TRBV19 and TRBJ1-2; 8 nucleotides align to TRBD1. The J segment lost 4 bases and the V segment lost 5 bases, leaving 6 bases of the junction unmatched. CDR1 is LNHDA and CDR2 is SQIVND in the germline V gene (reference sequence). The CDR3 totals 14 residues.

The J gene is TRBJ2-5, the V gene TRBV5-6; D not certain. CDR1 is SGHDT and CDR2 is YYEEEE in the germline V gene. The CDR3 is 15 residues long. V shed 6 bases and J shed 1 base, with 16 bases lying between them. The CDR3 here is CASTLRWALQETQYF. DNA of the CDR3: TGTGCCAGCACCCTTCGGTGGGCGCTCCAAGAGACCCAGTACTTC. The full variable domain, completed using reference TRBV5-6 and TRBJ2-5, is DAGVTQSPTHLIKTRGQQVTLRCSPKSGHDTVSWYQQALGQGPQFIFQYYEEEERQRGNFPDRFSGHQFPNYSSELNVNALLLGDSALYLCASTLRWALQETQYFGPGTRLLVL.

CDR3 sequence reads: CASSQSRVSLNTEAFF. The CDR3 DNA reads TGTGCCAGCAGCCAATCCCGGGTCTCCCTGAACACTGAAGCTTTCTTT. This chain links TRBV16 with TRBJ1-1; D ambiguous. CDR3 length: 16 residues. Trimming pared 0 bases from V and 0 bases from J, leaving 11 bases between. Germline V CDR1 and CDR2: KGHSY, FQNENV.

The V call is TRBV2, the J call TRBJ2-1, with 7 bases identical to TRBD1. J was trimmed by 6 bases and V by 2 bases; bases with no gene match: 7. The CDR3 consists of 15 residues. Germline V gene lookup returns CDR1 SNHLY and CDR2 FYNNEI. CDR3 nucleotides: TGTGCCAGCAGTGAACAGGGGGTCCGGGGCAATGAGCAGTTCTTC. It yields the protein CASSEQGVRGNEQFF.

The CDR3 coding sequence is TGTGCCAGCAGCTTGGAAGAGGGTTCCTATGGCTACACCTTC. It specifies CASSLEEGSYGYTF. The V gene is TRBV5-5, the J gene TRBJ1-2, with D unresolved. Germline CDR1 reads SGHKS; CDR2 reads YYEKEE (reference sequence). The CDR3 is 14 residues long. V was cut by 0 bases and J by 4 bases, with 10 bases left in between.

The rearrangement uses TRBV5-5 and TRBJ1-2; TRBD1 might be the D (5 bases). V gave up 0 bases and J gave up 2 bases, with 14 bases separating them. The CDR3 is 16 amino acids. Germline lookup yields CDR1 SGHKS and CDR2 YYEKEE (reference sequence). The CDR3 DNA reads TGTGCCAGCAGCTTGGCCCCAGGGAGGTCCAACTATGGCTACACCTTC. It encodes CASSLAPGRSNYGYTF.

Worth noting for this clone: A read error may account for a junction end that differs from germline. V usage is TRBV7-2 and J usage is TRBJ2-3; a weak D match, TRBD1 (5 bases). This CDR3 is 16 amino acids long. The germline CDR1 and CDR2 sequences are SGHTA and FQGNSA. This CDR3 is CASSPAQQDITNTQYF. CDR3 sequence (DNA): TGTGCCAGCAGCCCGGCTCAACAGGACATCACAAATACGCAGTATTTT.

This chain uses TRBV7-3 with TRBJ2-3, with TRBD1 identical over 9 bases. The CDR3 has 15 amino acids. Germline CDR1 SGHTA, CDR2 FQGTGA. The J segment lost 0 bases and the V segment lost 5 bases, leaving 3 bases of the junction unmatched. The CDR3 reads CASSTGQGSTDTQYF. CDR3 sequence (DNA): TGTGCCAGCAGCACCGGACAGGGGAGCACAGATACGCAGTATTTT. The full variable domain, with the rest looked up from reference TRBV7-3 and TRBJ2-3, is GAGVSQTPSNKVTEKGKYVELRCDPISGHTALYWYRQSLGQGPEFLIYFQGTGAADDSGLPNDRFFAVRPEGSVSTLKIQRTERGDSAVYLCASSTGQGSTDTQYFGPGTRLTVL.

The V call is TRBV4-1, the J call TRBJ2-7; D gene uncertain. V was clipped by 1 base and J by 7 bases, with 11 bases between them. The germline gives CDR1 MGHRA, CDR2 YSYEKL. There are 13 residues in the CDR3. CDR3 loop: CASSQGGSGEQYF. The CDR3 region has the DNA TGCGCCAGCAGCCAAGGAGGCAGTGGAGAGCAGTACTTC.

The chain uses TRBV15 and TRBJ1-2; 8 bases are shared with TRBD1. The CDR3 extends over 15 amino acids. Germline V gene sequence: CDR1 LNHNV, CDR2 YYDKDF (reference sequence). V shed 3 bases, J shed 4 bases, and the junction held 7 bases outside the gene matches. The CDR3 bases are TGTGCCACCAGCAGTGATACCGGGACAGGCTATGGCTACACCTTC. Protein: CATSSDTGTGYGYTF.

Only one count was recorded for this clone. This chain connects TRBV2 to TRBJ2-1; 11 bases align to TRBD2. CDR1 SNHLY and CDR2 FYNNEI come from the germline V gene. V was clipped by 7 bases and J by 2 bases; unmatched bases: 4. This CDR3 region has 15 residues. Here the CDR3 reads CASTGGLAAYNEQFF. DNA for the CDR3: TGTGCCAGCACTGGGGGACTAGCGGCCTACAATGAGCAGTTCTTC.

The chain links TRBV11-2 to TRBJ1-2; TRBD1 agrees at 8 bases. Germline V gene lookup returns CDR1 SGHAT and CDR2 FQNNGV. CDR3 length: 13 amino acids. V lost 5 bases, J lost 4 bases, and 3 bases stayed unmatched. The CDR3 region is CASSPDRVYGYTF. The CDR3 region has the DNA TGTGCCAGCAGCCCGGACAGGGTCTATGGCTACACCTTC.

The chain has TRBV6-6 and TRBJ1-4; possible D gene TRBD1, 5 bases. Germline values: CDR1 MNHNY, CDR2 SVGAGI (reference sequence). This CDR3 is built from 14 residues. V lost 5 bases, J lost 1 base, and 8 bases lay in between. CDR3 protein: CASSSRVTNEKLFF. As DNA, the CDR3 is TGTGCCAGCAGTAGCAGGGTAACTAATGAAAAACTGTTTTTT.

J is TRBJ2-4 and V is TRBV5-5; D remains unclear. This CDR3 has 15 residues. The V gene's germline CDR1 is SGHKS and CDR2 YYEKEE (reference sequence). V was pared by 0 bases and J by 6 bases, with 13 bases between. CDR3 protein: CASSLDHPRGNIQYF. The CDR3 DNA reads TGTGCCAGCAGCTTGGACCACCCCCGAGGAAACATTCAGTACTTC.

The chain combines TRBV7-3 with TRBJ2-3; 11 bases match TRBD2. This CDR3 spans 16 amino acids. CDR1 and CDR2 from the germline V gene are SGHTA and FQGTGA. Unmatched junction bases numbered 9, after V lost 5 bases and J lost 5 bases. The CDR3 protein is CASSPSGSGGGDTQYF. The CDR3, as DNA: TGTGCCAGCAGCCCATCGGGTAGCGGGGGGGGAGATACGCAGTATTTT.